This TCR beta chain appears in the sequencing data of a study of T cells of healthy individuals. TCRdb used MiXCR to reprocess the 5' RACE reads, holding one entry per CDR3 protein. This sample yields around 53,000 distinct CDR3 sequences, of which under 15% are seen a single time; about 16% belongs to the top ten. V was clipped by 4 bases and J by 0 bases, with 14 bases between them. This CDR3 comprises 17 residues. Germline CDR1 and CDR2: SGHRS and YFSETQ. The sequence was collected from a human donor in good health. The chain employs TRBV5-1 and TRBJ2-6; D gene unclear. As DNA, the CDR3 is TGCGCCAGCAGCGCCGGAAGTTTGGCCTCTGGGGCCAACGTCCTGACTTTC. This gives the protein CASSAGSLASGANVLTF. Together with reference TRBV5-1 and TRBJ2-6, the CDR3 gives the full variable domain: KAGVTQTPRYLIKTRGQQVTLSCSPISGHRSVSWYQQTPGQGLQFLFEYFSETQRNKGNFPGRFSGRQFSNSRSEMNVSTLELGDSALYLCASSAGSLASGANVLTFGAGSRLTVL.